The 10 T cell receptor beta chains given below trace back to one sample, sequenced in a study of naive and memory T cell subsets. Both TRBC1 and TRBC2 were covered by a beta constant-region primer of two equimolar oligonucleotides. From the UMI-ligation and nested PCR reads, TCRdb called clonotypes with MiXCR, one entry per CDR3 protein. The sample consists of over 75,000 distinct CDR3 sequences, 10% to 15% of them appearing once. Sequencing was carried out using central memory CD4+ T cells from blood. The receptors stem from a human donor in good health.

V usage is TRBV7-2 and J usage is TRBJ2-1; 15 nucleotides agree with TRBD2. This CDR3 has 14 amino acids. CDR1 is SGHTA and CDR2 is FQGNSA in the germline V gene. The V and J ends lost 5 bases and 14 bases, in that order; junction bases with no gene match: 7. The CDR3, as DNA: TGTGCCAGCAGCGACCGGACTAGCGGGAGGGGAGAGTTCTTC. It encodes CASSDRTSGRGEFF.

This clonotype was picked up a small number of times. The chain carries TRBV9 and TRBJ2-3; 15 nucleotides align to TRBD2. After removal of 2 bases from V and 6 bases from J, the junction contained 10 bases not matched to a gene. The CDR3 runs 18 residues. CDR1 is SGDLS and CDR2 is YYNGEE in the germline V gene. The CDR3 sequence is CASSVGLAGGQVSDTQYF. The CDR3, as DNA: TGTGCCAGCAGCGTCGGACTAGCGGGAGGGCAGGTGAGCGATACGCAGTATTTT. Supplemented by reference TRBV9 and TRBJ2-3, the full variable domain reads DSGVTQTPKHLITATGQRVTLRCSPRSGDLSVYWYQQSLDQGLQFLIQYYNGEERAKGNILERFSAQQFPDLHSELNLSSLELGDSALYFCASSVGLAGGQVSDTQYFGPGTRLTVL.

This clonotype was picked up a small number of times. This chain connects TRBV6-5 to TRBJ1-1, with a weak D call TRBD1 (5 bases). This CDR3 has 14 residues. V was cut by 2 bases and J by 7 bases, with 14 bases left in between. Germline-derived CDR1 and CDR2 are MNHEY and SVGAGI. CDR3 nucleotides: TGTGCCAGCAGTTACACCCCGGAAAGGGGTGAAGCTTTCTTT. It specifies CASSYTPERGEAFF.

Ten or more counts support this clonotype. The chain couples TRBV29-1 to TRBJ2-3, with D unclear. The CDR3 extends over 12 amino acids. In germline, CDR1 is SQVTM, CDR2 ANQGSEA. V was clipped by 6 bases and J by 4 bases, with 11 bases between them. CDR3 in DNA: TGCAGCGTCGCATTGGGCGCAGATACGCAGTATTTT. Its protein product is CSVALGADTQYF.

The chain employs TRBV20-1 and TRBJ1-5; D uncertain. Germline V gene data show CDR1 as DFQATT and CDR2 as SNEGSKA (reference sequence). V lost 2 bases and J 1 base, leaving 3 bases between the germline ends. The CDR3 covers 12 residues. The CDR3 DNA reads TGCAGTGCTAGACGGAGCAATCAGCCCCAGCATTTT. This sequence encodes CSARRSNQPQHF.

In this sample, this clonotype turned up many times. The chain's CDR3 is CASSLVGANTEAFF. As DNA, the CDR3 is TGTGCCAGCAGCTTGGTTGGGGCGAACACTGAAGCTTTCTTT. The rearrangement links TRBV5-5 to TRBJ1-1; tentatively, D is TRBD1 (5 bases). CDR1 SGHKS and CDR2 YYEKEE come from the germline V gene (reference sequence). With 0 bases removed from V and 1 base from J, the gap between germline ends came to 7 bases. CDR3 length: 14 residues.

The rearrangement links TRBV7-8 to TRBJ2-3; 7 bases are shared with TRBD2. The CDR3 loop spans 16 amino acids. Trimming took 5 bases from V and 4 from J; bases not matched to a gene: 12. Germline CDR1 is SGHVS and CDR2 is FQNEAQ. DNA of the CDR3: TGTGCCAGCAGCCCACCCTCGGGAGGCAGGGCAGATACGCAGTATTTT. As protein: CASSPPSGGRADTQYF.

In its sample, this clonotype was seen many times. The rearrangement joins TRBV20-1 to TRBJ2-3; D may correspond to TRBD1 or TRBD2 (6 bases each). From germline, CDR1 is DFQATT and CDR2 SNEGSKA (reference sequence). Trimming removed 7 bases at V and 5 bases at J, with 22 bases between. The CDR3 has 15 residues. The DNA for the CDR3 is TGCAGTGGGCACGGGGGCCGGAATTTCGAAGATACGCAGTATTTT. As protein: CSGHGGRNFEDTQYF.

This clonotype was recorded at least ten times. The genes are TRBV20-1 and TRBJ2-7; the D is unclear. CDR1 DFQATT and CDR2 SNEGSKA come from the germline V gene (reference sequence). The CDR3 runs to 13 residues. CDR3 coding DNA: TGCACCGCGCCCAGGCAGAACTCCTACGAGCAGTACTTC. It translates to CTAPRQNSYEQYF.

This clonotype was found a few times. The chain links TRBV3-1 to TRBJ2-4, with D perhaps matching TRBD1 (6 bases). The V end lost 2 bases, the J end lost 0 bases, and 14 bases lay between the germline ends. The CDR3 is made up of 17 amino acids. Germline V gene data show CDR1 as LGHDT and CDR2 as YNNKEL (reference sequence). The DNA for the CDR3 is TGTGCCAGCAGCCAACTCAAAGAAGGGGGAGCCAAAAACATTCAGTACTTC. Residues: CASSQLKEGGAKNIQYF.